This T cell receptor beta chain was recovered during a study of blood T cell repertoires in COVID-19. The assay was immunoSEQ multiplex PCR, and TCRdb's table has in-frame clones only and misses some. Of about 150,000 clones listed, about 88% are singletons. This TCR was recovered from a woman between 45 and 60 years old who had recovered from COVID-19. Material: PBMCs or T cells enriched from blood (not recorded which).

The CDR3 region has the DNA TGTGCCAGCAGCCAAAAGGGACCAGGACTAGCGGGAATGGAGACCCAGTACTTC. Protein sequence: CASSQKGPGLAGMETQYF. The V call is TRBV14, the J call TRBJ2-5, with TRBD2 matching over 12 bases. The CDR3 has 18 residues. CDR1 SGHDN and CDR2 FVKESK come from the germline V gene. Trimming at V came to 2 bases and at J to 5 bases, leaving 12 bases not matched to a gene.